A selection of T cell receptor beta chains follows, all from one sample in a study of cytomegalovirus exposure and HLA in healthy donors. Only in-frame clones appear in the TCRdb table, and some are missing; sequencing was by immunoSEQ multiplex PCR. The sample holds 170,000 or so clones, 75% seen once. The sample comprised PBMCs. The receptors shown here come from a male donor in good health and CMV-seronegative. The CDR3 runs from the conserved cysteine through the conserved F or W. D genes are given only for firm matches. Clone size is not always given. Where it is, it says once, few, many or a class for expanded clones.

TGTGCCAGCAACAGACAGACTAGCAATCAGCCCCAGCATTTT,CASNRQTSNQPQHF,few,TRBV6-6,TRBJ1-5,NA
TGTGCCAGCAGCTCCCCTGGGGCAGGGGCAGATACGCAGTATTTT,CASSSPGAGADTQYF,NA,TRBV6-5,TRBJ2-3,NA
TGTGCCAGCAGTTACTCGGCGCAGGGGAACACTGAAGCTTTCTTT,CASSYSAQGNTEAFF,NA,TRBV6-5,TRBJ1-1,NA
TGTGCCAGCAGCTTTACAGGCTACGAGCAGTACTTC,CASSFTGYEQYF,NA,TRBV11-3,TRBJ2-7,NA
TGTGCCAGCATTAACAGGGTTACGGATGAGCAGTTCTTC,CASINRVTDEQFF,NA,TRBV28,TRBJ2-1,NA
TGTGCCAGTAGCCGGGACAGGGGGCGCTCAGACGAGCAGTACTTC,CASSRDRGRSDEQYF,NA,TRBV19,TRBJ2-7,TRBD1
TGTGCCAGCAGTTTACAGGGGGCGTCTGGAAACACCATATATTTT,CASSLQGASGNTIYF,NA,TRBV28,TRBJ1-3,TRBD1
TGTGCCAGCAGTTTTGGCGGCGTCTCCTACGAGCAGTACTTC,CASSFGGVSYEQYF,NA,TRBV28,TRBJ2-7,NA
TGTGCCAGCAGCGTAGACGGCGAGGAAAACATTCAGTACTTC,CASSVDGEENIQYF,few,TRBV9,TRBJ2-4,NA
TGTGCCAGCAGCTTAGGATGGGGGCGGTTCTATGGCTACACCTTC,CASSLGWGRFYGYTF,NA,TRBV7-2,TRBJ1-2,NA
TGTGCCAGCAGTACCGGGACTGCGTCCTACGAGCAGTACTTC,CASSTGTASYEQYF,NA,TRBV6-6,TRBJ2-7,NA
TGTGCCAGCATCAGGGTTGGCTATGGCTACACCTTC,CASIRVGYGYTF,few,TRBV28,TRBJ1-2,NA
TGTGCCAGCAGCTTACTCAGCTCTGGGGCCAACGTCCTGACTTTC,CASSLLSSGANVLTF,NA,TRBV7-3,TRBJ2-6,NA
TGTGCCATCAGTGAGTCATCCACAGGGGGCACTGGAAACACCATATATTTT,CAISESSTGGTGNTIYF,NA,TRBV10-3,TRBJ1-3,TRBD1
TGTGCCAGCAGCACTAGCGGACAGGCCTCTGGAAACACCATATATTTT,CASSTSGQASGNTIYF,NA,TRBV9,TRBJ1-3,TRBD1
TGTGCCAGCAGTTCGCCGGGACTAGCTTACAATGAGCAGTTCTTC,CASSSPGLAYNEQFF,NA,TRBV11-2,TRBJ2-1,TRBD2
TGTGCCAGCAGTTTGAAATACCACGGACAGGGCACCGACGAGCAGTACTTC,CASSLKYHGQGTDEQYF,NA,TRBV27,TRBJ2-7,TRBD1
TGTGCCAGCACCGAGAGCGGGAGCGGCCGCGAGCAGTACTTC,CASTESGSGREQYF,NA,TRBV6-5,TRBJ2-7,TRBD2
TGCGCCAGCAGTCAATGCGGACAGGGTGCCACAGATACGCAGTATTTT,CASSQCGQGATDTQYF,NA,TRBV23-1,TRBJ2-3,TRBD1
TGTGCCAGCTCACTATCGGATGAGCAGTTCTTC,CASSLSDEQFF,NA,TRBV18,TRBJ2-1,NA
TGTTCCAGCAGCCTAGACGGGAGAGGTGGCTACACCTTC,CSSSLDGRGGYTF,once,TRBV7-3,TRBJ1-2,NA
TGTGCCAGTAGTACCCCAGGGATTGGGCCCCAGCATTTT,CASSTPGIGPQHF,NA,TRBV19,TRBJ1-5,NA
TGTGCCAGCAGCAGGACAGGGGCTAGCAATCAGCCCCAGCATTTT,CASSRTGASNQPQHF,few,TRBV9,TRBJ1-5,TRBD1
TGTGCCAGCAGGGCGACTAGGGACTACGAGCAGTACTTC,CASRATRDYEQYF,NA,TRBV6-1,TRBJ2-7,NA
TGTGCCAGTACGTTGGGAGGGTGGAGCAATCAGCCCCAGCATTTT,CASTLGGWSNQPQHF,NA,TRBV19,TRBJ1-5,NA
TGTGCCAGCAGGTATGGACTAGCGGGAGGCGAGCAGTACTTC,CASRYGLAGGEQYF,NA,TRBV28,TRBJ2-7,TRBD2
TGTGCCAGCAGTGGAAAAGCGGGACAGGGGGTGGAGCAGTACTTC,CASSGKAGQGVEQYF,NA,TRBV4-2,TRBJ2-7,TRBD1
TGTGCCAGCAGTTTAGGTCGGGTAGAAAAACTGTTTTTT,CASSLGRVEKLFF,few,TRBV28,TRBJ1-4,NA
TGTGCCAGCAGCCCGGGGACAGGGGTCACAGATACGCAGTATTTT,CASSPGTGVTDTQYF,NA,TRBV11-2,TRBJ2-3,TRBD1
TGTGCCAGCAGCAGGACAACAGGGGGTGATCAGCCCCAGCATTTT,CASSRTTGGDQPQHF,NA,TRBV6-6,TRBJ1-5,TRBD1